Listed below are T cell receptor beta chains from one sample, sequenced in a study of cytomegalovirus exposure and HLA in healthy donors. The repertoire was sequenced with immunoSEQ multiplex PCR; TCRdb's copy has only in-frame clones and lacks some. Among approximately 110,000 clones listed, about 74% were seen once. Sample: PBMCs. These receptors all stem from a woman aged 50 to 65 in good health and CMV-seropositive. Each CDR3 is given with its conserved first and last residue. Fields, in order: V gene, clone size, J gene, D gene, CDR3 DNA, CDR3 protein. A D gene is named only where the DNA matches it firmly. Size is omitted from some rows. Given values are once, few, many or a class for expanded clones.

TRBV18	few	TRBJ2-3	NA	TGTGCCAGCTCACCGTCCCTGAGCGTGAGCACAGATACGCAGTATTTT	CASSPSLSVSTDTQYF
TRBV7-2	NA	TRBJ2-5	NA	TGTGCCAGCAGCTTAGGGGGACTTCAAGAGACCCAGTACTTC	CASSLGGLQETQYF
TRBV30	NA	TRBJ2-7	NA	TGTGCCTGGAGTGGCGACAGACGGTCCTACGAGCAGTACTTC	CAWSGDRRSYEQYF
TRBV19	once	TRBJ2-1	TRBD2	TGTGCCAGTACTCCTAGCGGGGGGGCCCCCTACAATGAGCAGTTCTTC	CASTPSGGAPYNEQFF
TRBV9	NA	TRBJ2-1	NA	TGTGCCAGCAGCGGGGAGGCCGTTGGCAATGAGCAGTTCTTC	CASSGEAVGNEQFF
TRBV6-5	NA	TRBJ2-3	NA	TGTGCCAGCGGAACAGGATTCACAGATACGCAGTATTTT	CASGTGFTDTQYF
TRBV7-3	NA	TRBJ2-1	NA	TGTGCCAGCAGCTTAGGTGTGAGCTCCTACAATGAGCAGTTCTTC	CASSLGVSSYNEQFF
TRBV28	NA	TRBJ1-3	NA	TGTGCCAGCAGGGACAGACAGTCTGGAAACACCATATATTTT	CASRDRQSGNTIYF
TRBV14	NA	TRBJ1-2	TRBD1	TGTGCCAGCAGCCCCCCGAGGACAGGGGCGTATGGCTACACCTTC	CASSPPRTGAYGYTF
TRBV2	once	TRBJ1-2	NA	TGTGCCAGCAGCGCGACATCTAAGACCTATGGCTACACCTTC	CASSATSKTYGYTF
TRBV30	NA	TRBJ1-6	TRBD1	TGTGCCTGGAGTAAACGCCGGGCAGGGGGCTCGTCACCCCTCCACTTT	CAWSKRRAGGSSPLHF
TRBV7-8	NA	TRBJ2-1	NA	TGTGCCAGCAGCATCAGCCGGGTTGTCCGCAATGAGCAGTTCTTC	CASSISRVVRNEQFF
TRBV28	once	TRBJ2-7	NA	TGTGCCAGCATGGGCCTCAAGGACGAGCAGTACTTC	CASMGLKDEQYF
TRBV7-3	once	TRBJ1-3	NA	TGTGCCAGCAGTACAGGGCCGAACTCTGGAAACACCATATATTTT	CASSTGPNSGNTIYF
TRBV28	few	TRBJ1-2	TRBD1	TGTGCCAGCAGCCCGGGACAGGGCAACTATGGCTACACCTTC	CASSPGQGNYGYTF
TRBV7-8	NA	TRBJ2-5	NA	TGTGCCAGCAGCTTAGCGAGGGGGGGCCCCGAACAAGAGACCCAGTACTTC	CASSLARGGPEQETQYF
TRBV6-5	NA	TRBJ2-2	NA	TGTGCCACCGCAGGGGTGAACACCGGGGAGCTGTTTTTT	CATAGVNTGELFF